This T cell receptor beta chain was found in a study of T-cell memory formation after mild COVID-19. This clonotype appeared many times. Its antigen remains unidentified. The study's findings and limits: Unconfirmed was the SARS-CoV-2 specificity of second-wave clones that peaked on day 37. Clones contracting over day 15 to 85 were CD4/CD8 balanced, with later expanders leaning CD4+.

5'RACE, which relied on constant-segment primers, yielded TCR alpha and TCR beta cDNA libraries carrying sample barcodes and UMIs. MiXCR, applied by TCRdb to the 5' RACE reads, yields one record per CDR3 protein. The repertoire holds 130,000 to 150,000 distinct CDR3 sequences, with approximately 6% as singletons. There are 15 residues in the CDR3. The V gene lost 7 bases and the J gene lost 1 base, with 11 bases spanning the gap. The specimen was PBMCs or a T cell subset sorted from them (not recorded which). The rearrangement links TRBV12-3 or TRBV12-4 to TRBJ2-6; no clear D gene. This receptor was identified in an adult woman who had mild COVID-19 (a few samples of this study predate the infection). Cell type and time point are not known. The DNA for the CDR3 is TGTGCCAGCACCCTCGGCGAATCTGGGGCCAACGTCCTGACTTTC. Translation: CASTLGESGANVLTF.